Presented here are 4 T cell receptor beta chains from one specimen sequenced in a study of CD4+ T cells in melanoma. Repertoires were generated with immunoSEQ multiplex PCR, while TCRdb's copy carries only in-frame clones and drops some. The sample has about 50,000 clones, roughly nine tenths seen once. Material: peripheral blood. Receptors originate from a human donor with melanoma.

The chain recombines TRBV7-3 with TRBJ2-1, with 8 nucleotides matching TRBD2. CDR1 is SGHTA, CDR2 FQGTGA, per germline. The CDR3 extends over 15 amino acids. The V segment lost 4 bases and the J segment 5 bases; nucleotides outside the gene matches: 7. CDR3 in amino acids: CASSSAGVLDNEQFF. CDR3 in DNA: TGTGCCAGCAGCTCAGCGGGGGTTCTGGACAATGAGCAGTTCTTC.

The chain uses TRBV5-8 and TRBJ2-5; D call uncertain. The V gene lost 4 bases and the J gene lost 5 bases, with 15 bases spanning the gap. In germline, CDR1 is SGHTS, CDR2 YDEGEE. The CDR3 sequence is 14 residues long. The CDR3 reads CASSPDFRFETQYF. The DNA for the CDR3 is TGTGCCAGCAGCCCCGATTTTAGGTTCGAGACCCAGTACTTC.

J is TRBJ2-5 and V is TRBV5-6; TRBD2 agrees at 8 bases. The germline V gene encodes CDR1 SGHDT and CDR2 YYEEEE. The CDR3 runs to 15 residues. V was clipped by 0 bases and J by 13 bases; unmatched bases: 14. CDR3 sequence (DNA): TGTGCCAGCAGCTTGGCGGGAGGGCAACCTCCCCTGTGGTACTTC. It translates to CASSLAGGQPPLWYF.

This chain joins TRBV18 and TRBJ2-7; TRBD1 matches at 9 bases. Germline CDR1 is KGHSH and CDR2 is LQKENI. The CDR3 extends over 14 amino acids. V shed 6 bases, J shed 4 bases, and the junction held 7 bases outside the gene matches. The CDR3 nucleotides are TGTGCCAGCTCGCAAGACAGGGGGTCGTACGAGCAGTACTTC. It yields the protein CASSQDRGSYEQYF.